Listed below are T cell receptor beta chains from one sample, sequenced in a study of CD8 T cells in Susac syndrome. In TCRdb, the immunoSEQ multiplex PCR reads were re-called with MiXCR into one record per CDR3 protein. The table records 110,000 or so distinct CDR3 sequences, about 92% of them present only once. The sequencing input was CD4+ T cells from PBMCs. Receptors originate from a human donor with multiple sclerosis. Each CDR3 is given with its conserved first and last residue.

J,V,CDR3
TRBJ2-3,TRBV5-1,CASSPELTATDTQYF
TRBJ1-2,TRBV5-1,CASSQNGLRGPYGYTF
TRBJ1-6,TRBV6-6,CASSYGTGGYHLHF
TRBJ1-4,TRBV4-2,CASTGKEDTNEKLFF
TRBJ2-7,TRBV4-1,CASSQPIRGYEQYF
TRBJ1-5,TRBV5-1,CASSLAGGHGNQPQHF
TRBJ1-4,TRBV29-1,CSVSTGANEKLFF
TRBJ2-5,TRBV5-6,CASSLALTEETQYF
TRBJ1-4,TRBV6-5,CASSFLVLGKLFF
TRBJ1-4,TRBV14,CASSQRGRGTEKLFF
TRBJ2-7,TRBV20-1,CSARDSPGGNYEQYF
TRBJ1-1,TRBV7-3,CASSPELNTEAFF
TRBJ2-5,TRBV15,CATSRELQGLQETQYF
TRBJ1-4,TRBV4-3,CASSQSAQANEKLFF
TRBJ2-2,TRBV6-2/TRBV6-3,CASSYILNTGELFF
TRBJ2-7,TRBV28,CASSSLFGRGSYEQYF
TRBJ1-2,TRBV20-1,CSAALGDNYGYTF
TRBJ2-3,TRBV10-3,CAISPGDTQYF
TRBJ1-1,TRBV7-3,CASSSNGGSTEAFF
TRBJ1-4,TRBV14,CASSQALRGYNEKLFF
TRBJ1-1,TRBV12-3/TRBV12-4,CASNTNRGTEAFF
TRBJ2-7,TRBV9,CASSGDGEQYF
TRBJ1-2,TRBV6-6,CASSYPDFYGYTF
TRBJ1-2,TRBV19,CASSIEANYGYTF
TRBJ1-6,TRBV6-5,CASSYKNSPLHF
TRBJ2-5,TRBV7-9,CASSTDRGRTQYF
TRBJ2-1,TRBV3-1,CASSQGQGWEEQFF
TRBJ2-7,TRBV18,CASSPPSRSEQYF
TRBJ2-1,TRBV7-2,CATRRGGQFNEQFF
TRBJ1-1,TRBV5-6,CASSFDREVGTEAFF
TRBJ1-2,TRBV24-1,CATSPNDRFYGYTF
TRBJ2-5,TRBV11-1,CASRAGFPETQYF
TRBJ1-1,TRBV3-1,CASSPSGRTSWLNTEAFF
TRBJ1-1,TRBV20-1,CSARGTGLHTEAFF
TRBJ2-2,TRBV30,CAWTGRPNTGELFF
TRBJ1-4,TRBV2,CASNSGGSEKLFF
TRBJ1-5,TRBV12-5,CASGEGAAINQPQHF
TRBJ1-5,TRBV7-2,CASSLWTENGQPQHF
TRBJ2-5,TRBV29-1,CSVEVGSAQYF
TRBJ1-3,TRBV3-1,CASSQFMTGRSGNTIYF
TRBJ2-5,TRBV12-3/TRBV12-4,CASRQTGEETQYF